This T cell receptor beta chain was recovered during a study of blood T cell repertoires in COVID-19. Overall study: Some COVID-19 samples were acute and others convalescent; all came from the United States, Italy and Spain. Sample material is recorded as cDNA or gDNA derived from T cells, B-cell-depleted T cells, or PBMCs.

The CDR3 totals 17 residues. Trimming stripped 5 bases from V and 5 bases from J, with 25 bases between. CDR1 MDHEN and CDR2 SYDVKM come from the germline V gene. The data were produced by immunoSEQ multiplex PCR, yet TCRdb's version contains in-frame clones alone and is incomplete. The sample includes some 350,000 clones, around 87% of them seen just once. What was sequenced was peripheral blood. This clonotype was sampled from a man aged 18 to 30 with active or convalescent COVID-19. The chain couples TRBV28 to TRBJ2-7, with D perhaps TRBD1 (6 bases). The CDR3 protein is CASSPTPALDSVHEQYF. In DNA, the CDR3 is TGTGCCAGCAGTCCAACCCCCGCGCTGGACAGCGTCCACGAGCAGTACTTC.